This T cell receptor beta chain was recovered during a study of T-cell memory formation after mild COVID-19. General observations from the study: Largely, contracting CD4+ clones fell within CM and EM, and contracting CD8+ clones within EMRA. Clones that shrank (day 15 to 85) were balanced CD4/CD8, whereas later expanders leaned CD4+.

TCRdb re-analysed the 5' RACE reads in MiXCR, keeping a single row per CDR3 protein. The sample records 470,000 or so distinct CDR3 sequences, roughly 25% being singletons. This clonotype was recorded a few times. The antigen is undetermined. The sample comprised PBMCs or a T cell subset sorted from them (not recorded which). The TCR comes from an adult woman who had mild COVID-19 (a few samples of this study predate the infection). Cell type and time point are not known.

The CDR3 protein is CAWSVPDPSYEQYF. The CDR3, as DNA: TGTGCCTGGAGTGTACCGGATCCTTCCTACGAGCAGTACTTC. The rearrangement links TRBV30 to TRBJ2-7; D call uncertain. Germline CDR1 is GTSNPN and CDR2 is SVGIG (reference sequence). Between the trimmed V and J ends, which lost 0 bases and 1 base, there was a span of 10 bases. This CDR3 region has 14 residues.